Listed here are 24 T cell receptor beta chains from one sample, sequenced in a study of CD8+ T cells in alopecia areata. cDNA serving as the sequencing template came from extracted, reverse transcribed RNA. TCRdb's table, derived via immunoSEQ multiplex PCR, lists solely in-frame clones and lacks some. The table shows some 190,000 clones, with 60% occurring only once. As to treatment: oral pan-JAK inhibitor, 5-10 mg twice daily. The source was CD4+ T cells sorted from blood, collected at week 24, from a patient treated with tofacitinib. These receptors were obtained from a human donor with alopecia areata.

V usage is TRBV5-1 and J usage is TRBJ1-6; the match to TRBD1 covers 8 bases. The CDR3 totals 14 residues. The J segment lost 13 bases and the V segment lost 5 bases, leaving 11 bases of the junction unmatched. Germline V gene data show CDR1 as SGHRS and CDR2 as YFSETQ. This chain's CDR3 is CASSYGQGASPLHF. In DNA form, the CDR3 reads TGCGCCAGCAGTTACGGACAGGGCGCTTCGCCCCTCCACTTT.

This clone was seen only a few times. V is TRBV6-1 and J is TRBJ2-3; 11 bases fit TRBD2. The germline V gene has CDR1 MNHNS and CDR2 SASEGT. Trimming at V came to 4 bases and at J to 7 bases, leaving 16 bases not matched to a gene. This CDR3 comprises 18 residues. CDR3 in amino acids: CASSGTGTSGAERYTQYF. CDR3 DNA: TGTGCCAGCAGTGGGACCGGGACTAGCGGCGCGGAGCGGTATACGCAGTATTTT.

The chain is built from TRBV12-5 and TRBJ1-5, with TRBD1 matching over 10 bases. V lost 5 bases and J lost 2; bases outside the gene matches: 3. The CDR3 contains 15 residues. CDR1 is LGHNT, CDR2 FRNRAP, per germline. The CDR3 is CASGTGQGRNQPQHF. In DNA, the CDR3 is TGTGCTAGTGGTACGGGACAGGGGCGCAATCAGCCCCAGCATTTT.

The chain has TRBV29-1 and TRBJ1-1, with D possibly TRBD1 on 5 matching bases. Germline lookup yields CDR1 SQVTM and CDR2 ANQGSEA. Trimming cost V 8 bases and J 2 bases, with 15 bases left between them. CDR3 length: 13 residues. CDR3 nucleotides: TGCAGCTTTACTCAGGGAGGAAACACTGAAGCTTTCTTT. It encodes CSFTQGGNTEAFF.

The chain joins TRBV7-8 to TRBJ2-6; D gene uncertain. CDR3 length equals 15 residues. V dropped 3 bases and J dropped 1 base, with 7 bases sitting between them. Germline loops: CDR1 SGHVS, CDR2 FQNEAQ. CDR3 DNA: TGTGCCAGCAGCTTGGGCGCGTCTGGGGCCAACGTCCTGACTTTC. Translation: CASSLGASGANVLTF.

The V call is TRBV15, the J call TRBJ2-7, with TRBD1 as a possible D gene (6 bases). V was clipped by 1 base and J by 5 bases, with 9 bases between them. Per the germline V gene, CDR1 is LNHNV and CDR2 is YYDKDF (reference sequence). The CDR3 spans 13 residues. CDR3 amino acids: CATSRGGGHEQYF. The CDR3 DNA reads as TGTGCCACCAGCAGAGGTGGGGGCCACGAGCAGTACTTC.

This clone turned up a few times. The rearrangement joins TRBV7-8 to TRBJ2-5, with D possibly being TRBD1 (6 bases). Looked up from germline, CDR1 is SGHVS and CDR2 is FQNEAQ. Trimming pared 0 bases from V and 4 bases from J, leaving 15 bases between. CDR3 length: 16 residues. The CDR3 here is CASSLAVNLRGETQYF. CDR3 in DNA: TGTGCCAGCAGCTTAGCGGTTAACCTCAGGGGAGAGACCCAGTACTTC.

J is TRBJ2-2 and V is TRBV29-1; D gene uncertain. Germline CDR1 reads SQVTM; CDR2 reads ANQGSEA. V lost 7 bases, J lost 4 bases, and 7 bases lay in between. The CDR3 is 11 amino acids. The CDR3 reads CSAWPTGELFF. CDR3 DNA sequence: TGCAGCGCCTGGCCCACCGGGGAGCTGTTTTTT.

The CDR3 DNA is TGCAGCGTTCTGGGGACGGAAGGCTACACCTTC. Its protein is CSVLGTEGYTF. This chain uses TRBV29-1 with TRBJ1-2, with D perhaps matching TRBD1 (5 bases). The CDR3 length is 11 residues. V was clipped by 5 bases and J by 8 bases, with 12 bases between them. Per germline, CDR1 SQVTM and CDR2 ANQGSEA.

The sample holds a few counts of this clone. The CDR3 DNA reads as TGCAGCGTCACACTGGGGTGGACTAGCGGGGGTTACAATGAGCAGTTCTTC. It specifies CSVTLGWTSGGYNEQFF. This chain links TRBV29-1 with TRBJ2-1, with TRBD2 identical over 13 bases. The CDR3 runs to 17 residues. V shed 6 bases, J shed 4 bases, and the junction held 12 bases outside the gene matches. CDR1 is SQVTM, CDR2 ANQGSEA, per germline.

The CDR3 DNA reads as TGTGCCAGCAGCTCGGGACAGGGCCCCACTACATCTGGGGCCAACGTCCTGACTTTC. Protein: CASSSGQGPTTSGANVLTF. V and J are TRBV7-8 and TRBJ2-6; 9 nucleotides line up with TRBD1. The germline gives CDR1 SGHVS, CDR2 FQNEAQ. V lost 4 bases and J lost 1; bases outside the gene matches: 11. The CDR3 loop spans 19 amino acids.

The CDR3 bases are TGTGCCAGCAGCTTCACGTCGGGAGGTCAGCCCCAGCATTTT. Translating gives CASSFTSGGQPQHF. V and J are TRBV7-2 and TRBJ1-5; D uncertain. The ends were cut back, 3 bases at V and 6 bases at J, with 12 bases in the middle. CDR1 is SGHTA and CDR2 is FQGNSA in the germline V gene. This CDR3 region has 14 residues.

The J gene is TRBJ1-1, the V gene TRBV7-3; 7 bases align to TRBD1. CDR1 SGHTA and CDR2 FQGTGA come from the germline V gene. The CDR3 covers 14 residues. Trimming at V came to 4 bases and at J to 5 bases, leaving 7 bases not matched to a gene. The CDR3 region is CASSSQGVGTEAFF. The CDR3, as DNA: TGTGCCAGCAGCTCCCAGGGGGTAGGGACTGAAGCTTTCTTT.

The gene calls are TRBV9 and TRBJ1-2; D uncertain. The CDR3 consists of 15 residues. V lost 0 bases to trimming and J lost 0 bases, with 9 bases between them. Germline V gene sequence: CDR1 SGDLS, CDR2 YYNGEE. In DNA, the CDR3 is TGTGCCAGCAGCGTAGACAGCAATTCTAACTATGGCTACACCTTC. Translating it yields CASSVDSNSNYGYTF.

V and J are TRBV2 and TRBJ1-2, with a possible D match to TRBD1 (5 bases). The CDR3 runs 15 residues. The ends were cut back, 4 bases at V and 5 bases at J, with 17 bases in the middle. Germline assignment: CDR1 SNHLY and CDR2 FYNNEI. This CDR3 is CASSVVVGVGYGYTF. In DNA, the CDR3 is TGTGCCAGCAGTGTGGTGGTGGGGGTTGGGTATGGCTACACCTTC.

The gene calls are TRBV7-2 and TRBJ2-3; 9 positions agree with TRBD1. J gave up 1 base and V 2 bases, and 10 bases lay outside the gene matches. There are 18 residues in the CDR3. Germline CDR1 SGHTA, CDR2 FQGNSA. This CDR3 is CASSLQGRDRVGTDTQYF. DNA for the CDR3: TGTGCCAGCAGCTTACAAGGCCGGGACAGGGTAGGCACAGATACGCAGTATTTT.

This chain connects TRBV6-1 to TRBJ1-2; D may be TRBD1 (5 bases). CDR3 length: 14 amino acids. Trimming removed 5 bases at V and 7 bases at J, with 17 bases between. Germline CDR1 reads MNHNS; CDR2 reads SASEGT. CDR3 loop: CASSPIQGRRGYTF. CDR3 DNA: TGTGCCAGCAGTCCGATTCAGGGACGGCGTGGCTACACCTTC.

This sequence joins TRBV2 and TRBJ2-7; no clear D gene. V shed 7 bases and J shed 7 bases, with 14 bases lying between them. Germline V CDR1 and CDR2: SNHLY, FYNNEI. The CDR3 covers 12 residues. Written as DNA, the CDR3 is TGTGCCAGCACCCTGGGAACGGGTGAGCAGTACTTC. Its translation: CASTLGTGEQYF.

The J gene is TRBJ2-5, the V gene TRBV5-6; 8 bases are shared with TRBD1. V dropped 6 bases and J dropped 2; count of bases not matched to a gene: 12. This CDR3 has 16 amino acids. Germline CDR1 and CDR2: SGHDT and YYEEEE. DNA for the CDR3: TGTGCCAGCACCCTAGTGGCAGGGGGCCTTCAAGAGACCCAGTACTTC. Its translation: CASTLVAGGLQETQYF.

The chain has TRBV29-1 and TRBJ1-1; TRBD1 might be the D (5 bases). Per the germline V gene, CDR1 is SQVTM and CDR2 is ANQGSEA. V lost 3 bases to trimming and J lost 6 bases, with 14 bases between them. CDR3 length: 13 amino acids. The CDR3 reads CSVEGPGDSEAFF. CDR3 DNA: TGCAGCGTTGAGGGACCGGGGGACTCTGAAGCTTTCTTT.

The chain has TRBV28 and TRBJ2-1, with 12 nucleotides matching TRBD2. The CDR3 length is 16 residues. With V trimmed by 2 bases and J by 2 bases, 1 base remained unmatched. Germline CDR1 MDHEN, CDR2 SYDVKM. CDR3 sequence reads: CASSLPSGGAYNEQFF. As DNA, the CDR3 is TGTGCCAGCAGTTTACCTAGCGGGGGGGCCTACAATGAGCAGTTCTTC. Drawing the rest from reference TRBV28 and TRBJ2-1, the complete variable domain is DVKVTQSSRYLVKRTGEKVFLECVQDMDHENMFWYRQDPGLGLRLIYFSYDVKMKEKGDIPEGYSVSREKKERFSLILESASTNQTSMYLCASSLPSGGAYNEQFFGPGTRLTVL.

The chain combines TRBV9 with TRBJ1-6; D is unresolved. The CDR3 is 14 residues long. CDR1 and CDR2 from the germline V gene are SGDLS and YYNGEE. V shed 0 bases and J shed 7 bases, with 8 bases lying between them. The CDR3 DNA sequence: TGTGCCAGCAGCGTAGCCACGGAGAATTCACCCCTCCACTTT. It codes for CASSVATENSPLHF.

This clone was detected only a few times. The genes are TRBV4-1 and TRBJ2-3; D not certain. Germline CDR1 is MGHRA and CDR2 is YSYEKL. Trimming removed 0 bases at V and 5 bases at J, with 15 bases between. The CDR3 loop spans 16 amino acids. CDR3 residues: CASSQEYPGLVDTQYF. The CDR3 coding sequence is TGCGCCAGCAGCCAAGAGTATCCCGGCCTGGTAGATACGCAGTATTTT.

The chain carries TRBV29-1 and TRBJ1-1; 10 nucleotides line up with TRBD1. The germline CDR1 and CDR2 sequences are SQVTM and ANQGSEA. The CDR3 spans 13 residues. V trimming: 3 bases; J trimming: 11 bases; junction bases outside the gene matches: 9. The CDR3 protein is CSVDSGTGEIAFF. In DNA form, the CDR3 reads TGCAGCGTTGACAGCGGGACAGGGGAAATTGCTTTCTTT.